The sequence of this T cell receptor (beta chain) was determined in a study of molecular identifiers for immune sequencing clone quantification. Library preparation followed earlier protocols using designated TCR primers. TCRdb reprocessed the PCR reads with MiXCR, giving one entry per CDR3 protein. Of 250,000 to 400,000 distinct CDR3 sequences in the sample, over 20% were seen once. The naive CD8 libraries originated from between roughly 19,000 and 1,100,000 sorted cells and drew on 10%, 30% or 50% RNA. This clonotype was detected many times. The sequenced sample consisted of naive CD8+ T cells from blood, with Jurkat cell RNA spiked in. The subset: FACS-sorted CD8+CD4-CCR7+CD45RA+ naive T cells. The source is a human donor in good health. Some libraries in this study had Jurkat cell RNA spiked in.

CDR3 nucleotide sequence: TGTGCCAGCAGTTACGGTATGGCAGGGGCTGCGATGAACACTGAAGCTTTCTTT. Amino acids: CASSYGMAGAAMNTEAFF. The genes are TRBV6-5 and TRBJ1-1; a weak D match, TRBD1 (6 bases). The V end was cut by 2 bases, the J end by 0 bases, with 19 bases between. Per the germline V gene, CDR1 is MNHEY and CDR2 is SVGAGI. The CDR3 extends over 18 amino acids.